This is a list of T cell receptor beta chains from one sample in a study of cytomegalovirus exposure and HLA in healthy donors. The protocol was immunoSEQ multiplex PCR, while the TCRdb copy is restricted to in-frame clones and leaves out a portion. The sample yields 120,000 to 150,000 clones, roughly 80% seen once. The sample comprised PBMCs. Every receptor here comes from a woman aged 25 to 45 in good health and CMV-seronegative. Both conserved end residues are part of each CDR3. D genes are given only for firm matches. Only part of the rows carry a size: once, few, many, or a class if the clone is expanded.

d_gene	j_gene	v_gene	abundance	CDR3aa	CDR3nt
TRBD1	TRBJ1-1	TRBV30	-	CAWDLGQGMNTEAFF	TGTGCCTGGGATCTCGGACAGGGGATGAACACTGAAGCTTTCTTT
TRBD2	TRBJ2-1	TRBV27	once	CASSKTSGGGLQGEQFF	TGTGCCAGCAGTAAAACTAGCGGGGGCGGGCTACAGGGTGAGCAGTTCTTC
-	TRBJ1-4	TRBV2	-	CASRPNGAGNEKLFF	TGTGCCAGCAGACCAAATGGTGCTGGCAATGAAAAACTGTTTTTT
TRBD1	TRBJ1-2	TRBV6-4	-	CASSPLWGQGYGYTF	TGTGCCAGCAGTCCCCTTTGGGGACAGGGTTATGGCTACACCTTC
TRBD1	TRBJ1-6	TRBV6-1	-	CASSEGTGYSPLHF	TGTGCCAGCAGTGAAGGGACAGGGTATTCACCCCTCCACTTT
TRBD2	TRBJ2-5	TRBV30	-	CAWSRWGGQETQYF	TGTGCCTGGAGTAGGTGGGGGGGCCAAGAGACCCAGTACTTC
TRBD1	TRBJ2-1	TRBV7-7	-	CASSRQGNNEQFF	TGTGCCAGCAGCAGACAGGGGAACAATGAGCAGTTCTTC
-	TRBJ2-2	TRBV6-1	-	CASSGGRNTGELFF	TGTGCCAGCTCTGGCGGAAGGAACACCGGGGAGCTGTTTTTT
-	TRBJ1-5	TRBV30	-	CAWSGGGPRPNQPQHF	TGTGCCTGGAGTGGGGGGGGCCCGAGGCCCAATCAGCCCCAGCATTTT
-	TRBJ2-7	TRBV19	-	CASSIGQGGSYEQYF	TGTGCCAGTAGTATCGGGCAGGGTGGCTCCTACGAGCAGTACTTC
-	TRBJ1-4	TRBV10-3	-	CAISEAGGREKLFF	TGTGCCATCAGTGAGGCGGGCGGGCGGGAAAAACTGTTTTTT
TRBD1	TRBJ1-2	TRBV27	-	CASSLLWDSSNYGYTF	TGTGCCAGCAGTTTACTCTGGGACAGCTCTAACTATGGCTACACCTTC
TRBD1	TRBJ2-7	TRBV6-6	-	CASSKNRGAYEQYF	TGTGCCAGCAGTAAAAACAGGGGAGCCTACGAGCAGTACTTC
-	TRBJ2-3	TRBV11-2	-	CASSLVGTSTDTQYF	TGTGCCAGCAGCTTAGTTGGGACTAGCACAGATACGCAGTATTTT
TRBD2	TRBJ2-5	TRBV4-1	-	CASSQAWGRGTQYF	TGCGCCAGCAGCCAAGCTTGGGGGAGGGGGACCCAGTACTTC